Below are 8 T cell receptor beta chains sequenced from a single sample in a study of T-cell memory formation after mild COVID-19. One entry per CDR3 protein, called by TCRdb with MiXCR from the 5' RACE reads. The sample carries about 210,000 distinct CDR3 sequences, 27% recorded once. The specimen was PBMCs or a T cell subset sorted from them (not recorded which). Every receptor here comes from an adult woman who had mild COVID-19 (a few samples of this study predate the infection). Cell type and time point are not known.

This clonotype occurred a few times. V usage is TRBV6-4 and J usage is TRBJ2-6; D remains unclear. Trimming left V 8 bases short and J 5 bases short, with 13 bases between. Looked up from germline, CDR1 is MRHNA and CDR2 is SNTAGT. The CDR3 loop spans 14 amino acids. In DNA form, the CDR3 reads TGTGCCAGCCAGGCACCCCTACGGGCCAACGTCCTGACTTTC. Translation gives CASQAPLRANVLTF.

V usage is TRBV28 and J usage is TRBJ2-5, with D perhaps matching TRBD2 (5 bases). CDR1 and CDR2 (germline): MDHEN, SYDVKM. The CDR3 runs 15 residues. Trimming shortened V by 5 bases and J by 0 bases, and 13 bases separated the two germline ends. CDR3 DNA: TGTGCCAGCAGTGGAGGTCAATGGTACCAAGAGACCCAGTACTTC. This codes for CASSGGQWYQETQYF.

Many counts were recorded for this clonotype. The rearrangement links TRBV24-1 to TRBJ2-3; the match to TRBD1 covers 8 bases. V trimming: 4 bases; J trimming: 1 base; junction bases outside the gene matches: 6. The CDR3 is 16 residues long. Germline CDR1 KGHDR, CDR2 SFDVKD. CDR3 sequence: CATSETGTGRTDTQYF. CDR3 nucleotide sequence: TGTGCCACCAGTGAAACCGGGACAGGACGCACAGATACGCAGTATTTT.

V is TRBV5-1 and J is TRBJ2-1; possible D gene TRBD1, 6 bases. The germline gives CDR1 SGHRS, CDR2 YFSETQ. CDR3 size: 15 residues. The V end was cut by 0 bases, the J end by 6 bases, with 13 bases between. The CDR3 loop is CASSLVPGQTNEQFF. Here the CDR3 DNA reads TGCGCCAGCAGCTTGGTTCCCGGACAGACCAATGAGCAGTTCTTC.

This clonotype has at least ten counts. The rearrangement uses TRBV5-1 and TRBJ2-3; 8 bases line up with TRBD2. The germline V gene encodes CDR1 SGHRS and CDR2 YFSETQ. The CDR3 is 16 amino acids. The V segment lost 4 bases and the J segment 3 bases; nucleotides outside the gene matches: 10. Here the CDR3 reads CASSGGRLAWTDTQYF. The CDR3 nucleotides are TGCGCCAGCAGCGGTGGTCGACTAGCGTGGACAGATACGCAGTATTTT.

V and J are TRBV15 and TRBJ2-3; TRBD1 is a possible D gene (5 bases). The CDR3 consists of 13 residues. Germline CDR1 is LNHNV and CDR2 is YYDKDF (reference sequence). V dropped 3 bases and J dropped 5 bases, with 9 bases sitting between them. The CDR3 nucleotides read TGTGCCACCAGCAGGCAGGGTCTAGATACGCAGTATTTT. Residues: CATSRQGLDTQYF. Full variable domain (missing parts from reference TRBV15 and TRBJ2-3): DAMVIQNPRYQVTQFGKPVTLSCSQTLNHNVMYWYQQKSSQAPKLLFHYYDKDFNNEADTPDNFQSRRPNTSFCFLDIRSPGLGDTAMYLCATSRQGLDTQYFGPGTRLTVL.

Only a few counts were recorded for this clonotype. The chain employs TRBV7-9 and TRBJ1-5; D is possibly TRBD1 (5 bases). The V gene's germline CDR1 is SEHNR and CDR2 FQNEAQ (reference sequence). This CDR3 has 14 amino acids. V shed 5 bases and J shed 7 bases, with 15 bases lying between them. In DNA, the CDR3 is TGTGCCAGCAGCAACCAGGGTGCACAACAGCCCCAGCATTTT. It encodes CASSNQGAQQPQHF. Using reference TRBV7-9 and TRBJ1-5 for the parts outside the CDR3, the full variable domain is DTGVSQNPRHKITKRGQNVTFRCDPISEHNRLYWYRQTLGQGPEFLTYFQNEAQLEKSRLLSDRFSAERPKGSFSTLEIQRTEQGDSAMYLCASSNQGAQQPQHFGDGTRLSIL.

CDR3 sequence (DNA): TGCGCCAGCAGCTTGGCTCCGGGACAGGGGAACACCGGGGAGCTGTTTTTT. It codes for CASSLAPGQGNTGELFF. The V and J genes are TRBV5-1 and TRBJ2-2; 9 bases are shared with TRBD1. Germline-derived CDR1 and CDR2 are SGHRS and YFSETQ. This CDR3 has 17 residues. J lost 1 base, V lost 0 bases, and 4 bases had no gene match.